This T cell receptor beta chain was sequenced in a study of early T cells in non-severe SARS-CoV-2 infection. Overall study: RNA in bulk from unsorted whole blood was sequenced, and chains were unpaired. Study outcomes and limitations: Anti-spike CD8 responses were favored by VDJdb matching, which missed private and CD4 specificities.

Of note for this clonotype: What it binds is unknown.

Individual cDNA molecules each received unique molecular identifiers attached to them. TCRdb reprocessed the 5' RACE reads via MiXCR and lists one record per CDR3 protein. The sample gives 80,000 to 95,000 distinct CDR3 sequences, approximately 16% of which show up once; around 4.9% is in the top ten. This specimen was whole blood, taken at baseline. This TCR came from an adult who was a healthcare worker with PCR-confirmed SARS-CoV-2 infection or an uninfected control (not recorded which).

CDR3 DNA: TGTGCCAGCAGTTTGGGTACCCTAAACTACGAGCAGTACTTC. It codes for CASSLGTLNYEQYF. The chain couples TRBV28 to TRBJ2-7, with unresolved D. This CDR3 comprises 14 residues. V lost 3 bases to trimming and J lost 3 bases, with 12 bases between them. Germline-derived CDR1 and CDR2 are MDHEN and SYDVKM.